These 18 T cell receptor beta chains came from one sample sequenced in a study of T cell changes during pregnancy in multiple sclerosis. TCRdb's table, derived via immunoSEQ multiplex PCR, lists solely in-frame clones and lacks some. The table shows about 85,000 clones, with just over 90% occurring only once. The sequencing here drew on peripheral blood, taken in the first trimester of pregnancy. These receptors were taken from a female donor with multiple sclerosis, enrolled in a pregnancy study.

The chain is built from TRBV6-5 and TRBJ1-1; maybe TRBD1 (5 bases). Germline CDR1 and CDR2: MNHEY and SVGAGI. The CDR3 is 14 amino acids. Trimming shortened V by 2 bases and J by 1 base, and 8 bases separated the two germline ends. For the CDR3, the DNA is TGTGCCAGCAGTTACCGGGGGGGGAACACTGAAGCTTTCTTT. Amino acids: CASSYRGGNTEAFF.

V and J are TRBV29-1 and TRBJ2-1, with D possibly matching TRBD2 (5 bases). The CDR3 extends over 14 amino acids. V was pared by 6 bases and J by 1 base, with 13 bases between. Germline CDR1 is SQVTM and CDR2 is ANQGSEA. CDR3 sequence: CSVSGSDSYNEQFF. The CDR3 coding sequence is TGCAGCGTGAGCGGCTCCGATTCCTACAATGAGCAGTTCTTC.

This chain's CDR3 is CASSPGGQGNYGYTF. Here the CDR3 DNA reads TGTGCCAGCAGCCCCGGGGGACAGGGGAACTATGGCTACACCTTC. V usage is TRBV9 and J usage is TRBJ1-2; 10 nucleotides match TRBD1. With 4 bases clipped from V and 2 bases from J, the junction kept 5 bases outside the gene matches. CDR1 SGDLS and CDR2 YYNGEE come from the germline V gene. This CDR3 region has 15 residues.

The V gene is TRBV6-5, the J gene TRBJ2-7; the D gene is possibly TRBD2 (5 bases). The germline V and J ends were trimmed by 6 bases and 3 bases, with 9 bases remaining between them. CDR3 length equals 12 residues. Per germline, CDR1 MNHEY and CDR2 SVGAGI. The CDR3 region is CASRRRGYEQYF. The CDR3 DNA is TGTGCCAGCAGGCGACGGGGCTACGAGCAGTACTTC.

V usage is TRBV2 and J usage is TRBJ1-5; 8 bases agree with TRBD1. The junction had 6 bases not matched to a gene; V was cut back by 10 bases and J by 4 bases. Germline-derived CDR1 and CDR2 are SNHLY and FYNNEI. The CDR3 covers 13 residues. The chain's CDR3 is CATRGTGNQPQHF. The CDR3 region has the DNA TGTGCCACTCGGGGGACAGGTAATCAGCCCCAGCATTTT.

This clone was counted a single time. The CDR3 nucleotides are TGTGCCAGCAGCTCCCATCAGAACACTGAAGCTTTCTTT. Its translation is CASSSHQNTEAFF. This chain joins TRBV7-2 and TRBJ1-1; D is unresolved. Looked up from germline, CDR1 is SGHTA and CDR2 is FQGNSA. Trimming took off 4 bases at V and 1 base at J, with 7 bases between the two ends. There are 13 residues in the CDR3.

This clone was seen only once. The J gene is TRBJ2-2, the V gene TRBV7-3; 16 nucleotides match TRBD2. Germline trimming cut 4 bases from V and 8 bases from J; bases unmatched to any gene: 10. The germline V gene encodes CDR1 SGHTA and CDR2 FQGTGA. The CDR3 spans 18 residues. CDR3: CASSSDSGTSGGAGELFF. The CDR3 nucleotides read TGTGCCAGCAGCTCAGACTCCGGGACTAGCGGGGGGGCAGGGGAGCTGTTTTTT.

J is TRBJ1-4 and V is TRBV5-4; D is perhaps TRBD1 (5 bases). This CDR3 is 16 amino acids long. V was pared by 4 bases and J by 2 bases, with 15 bases between. CDR1 and CDR2 from the germline V gene are SGHNT and YYREEE (reference sequence). The DNA of the CDR3 is TGTGCCAGCAGCCTCGGCGGGGGTTCGACTAATGAAAAACTGTTTTTT. Translating it yields CASSLGGGSTNEKLFF.

This chain joins TRBV14 and TRBJ2-5, with D maybe TRBD1 (5 bases). CDR1 and CDR2 (germline): SGHDN, FVKESK. The CDR3 covers 16 residues. Trimming cost V 0 bases and J 5 bases, with 16 bases left between them. The CDR3 is CASSQDLKWGRETQYF. DNA of the CDR3: TGTGCCAGCAGCCAAGATTTAAAATGGGGCAGGGAGACCCAGTACTTC.

This clone was recorded only once. The J gene is TRBJ1-6, the V gene TRBV13, with TRBD1 identical over 11 bases. From germline, CDR1 is PRHDT and CDR2 FYEKMQ (reference sequence). The CDR3 is 17 residues long. The J segment lost 7 bases and the V segment lost 6 bases, leaving 11 bases of the junction unmatched. The CDR3 DNA sequence: TGTGCCAGCAGGCTACTTTCAAGGGACAGGGGGAATTCACCCCTCCACTTT. Translated, it gives CASRLLSRDRGNSPLHF. The full variable domain, with the rest looked up from reference TRBV13 and TRBJ1-6, is AAGVIQSPRHLIKEKRETATLKCYPIPRHDTVYWYQQGPGQDPQFLISFYEKMQSDKGSIPDRFSAQQFSDYHSELNMSSLELGDSALYFCASRLLSRDRGNSPLHFGNGTRLTVT.

This chain joins TRBV7-8 and TRBJ2-1; 7 bases align to TRBD2. The CDR3 length is 19 residues. The J segment lost 5 bases and the V segment lost 0 bases, leaving 16 bases of the junction unmatched. Per the germline V gene, CDR1 is SGHVS and CDR2 is FQNEAQ. In DNA form, the CDR3 reads TGTGCCAGCAGCTTAGCAGTGGTCCTTCGGCGGGGGTCAAACAATGAGCAGTTCTTC. This sequence encodes CASSLAVVLRRGSNNEQFF. Full variable domain (rest looked up from reference TRBV7-8 and TRBJ2-1): GAGVSQSPRYKVAKRGQDVALRCDPISGHVSLFWYQQALGQGPEFLTYFQNEAQLDKSGLPSDRFFAERPEGSVSTLKIQRTQQEDSAVYLCASSLAVVLRRGSNNEQFFGPGTRLTVL.

This chain joins TRBV6-4 and TRBJ2-2, with a tentative D call TRBD2 (5 bases). The V end lost 5 bases, the J end lost 3 bases, and 10 bases lay between the germline ends. The CDR3 is 14 amino acids. Per the germline V gene, CDR1 is MRHNA and CDR2 is SNTAGT. This chain's CDR3 is CASSPGTYTGELFF. CDR3 sequence (DNA): TGTGCCAGCAGTCCGGGAACGTACACCGGGGAGCTGTTTTTT.

The chain carries TRBV18 and TRBJ2-3, with 8 nucleotides matching TRBD2. The CDR3 is 15 amino acids. Per germline, CDR1 KGHSH and CDR2 LQKENI. V dropped 0 bases and J dropped 7; count of bases not matched to a gene: 6. The CDR3 DNA reads TGTGCCAGCTCACCACCGGCGGGAGGCCACCATACGCAGTATTTT. Its translation: CASSPPAGGHHTQYF.

This clone appeared once. V and J are TRBV19 and TRBJ1-1; tentatively, D is TRBD1 (5 bases). This CDR3 comprises 14 residues. With 1 base removed from V and 2 bases from J, the gap between germline ends came to 8 bases. Germline loops: CDR1 LNHDA, CDR2 SQIVND (reference sequence). CDR3 sequence (DNA): TGTGCCAGTAGTATAGTTGGGGCCAACACTGAAGCTTTCTTT. Translating it yields CASSIVGANTEAFF.

The chain recombines TRBV11-2 with TRBJ2-2; possible D gene TRBD1, 6 bases. The CDR3 is made up of 18 amino acids. Germline assignment: CDR1 SGHAT and CDR2 FQNNGV. Trimming cost V 5 bases and J 8 bases, with 27 bases left between them. The CDR3 coding sequence is TGTGCCAGCAGCCAGGGGCGGACCACATGGCTCGGGCCGGGGGAGCTGTTTTTT. Protein: CASSQGRTTWLGPGELFF.

This clone appeared a single time. This chain joins TRBV10-1 and TRBJ1-1; D might be TRBD1 (6 bases). CDR1 WNHNN and CDR2 SYGVQD come from the germline V gene (reference sequence). There are 19 residues in the CDR3. Deletions cut 6 bases from V and 0 bases from J, with 26 bases between. CDR3 sequence (DNA): TGCGCCAGCAGCGTAACCCCAAACCCCCTTACAGGGTTGAACACTGAAGCTTTCTTT. Its translation: CASSVTPNPLTGLNTEAFF.

The CDR3 spells CASSQEWQGAYHEKLFF. The CDR3 DNA reads TGCGCCAGCAGCCAAGAATGGCAGGGGGCCTATCATGAAAAACTGTTTTTT. The V call is TRBV4-3, the J call TRBJ1-4, with 8 bases lining up with TRBD1. Germline CDR1 LGHNA, CDR2 YSLEER. CDR3 length equals 17 residues. The ends lost 0 bases at V and 6 bases at J; junction bases unmatched: 9.

The chain is built from TRBV7-2 and TRBJ2-1; TRBD2 aligns across 8 bases. The V and J ends lost 4 bases and 1 base, in that order; junction bases with no gene match: 15. There are 19 residues in the CDR3. Germline assignment: CDR1 SGHTA and CDR2 FQGNSA. The CDR3: CASSYPPRLAGKSYNEQFF. The CDR3 coding sequence is TGTGCCAGCAGCTACCCCCCGCGGCTAGCGGGTAAGTCCTACAATGAGCAGTTCTTC.